This T cell receptor (beta chain) comes out of a study of shared clonotypes between healthy human individuals. In this sample, this clone turned up once. Cells designated naive CD8 were CD45RO-negative and were positively selected for CCR7, with terminally differentiated effector memory CD45RA+ cells excluded. TCRdb's copy holds only in-frame clones and misses some; the assay was immunoSEQ multiplex PCR. The sample lists some 2.1 million clones, around 95% occurring once. Trimming took 4 bases from V and 1 from J, leaving 13 bases between them. The CDR3 consists of 15 residues. In germline, CDR1 is MNHNS, CDR2 SASEGT.

This sequence was found in a man aged 18-30 years in good health. Some clones in this sample may be carry-over from other donors' samples. Input material: naive CD8+ T cells from PBMCs. The chain employs TRBV6-1 and TRBJ2-5, with D tentatively TRBD2 (5 bases). The CDR3 coding sequence is TGTGCCAGCAGTGTATATTCGGGGTCCCAAGAGACCCAGTACTTC. Translated: CASSVYSGSQETQYF.